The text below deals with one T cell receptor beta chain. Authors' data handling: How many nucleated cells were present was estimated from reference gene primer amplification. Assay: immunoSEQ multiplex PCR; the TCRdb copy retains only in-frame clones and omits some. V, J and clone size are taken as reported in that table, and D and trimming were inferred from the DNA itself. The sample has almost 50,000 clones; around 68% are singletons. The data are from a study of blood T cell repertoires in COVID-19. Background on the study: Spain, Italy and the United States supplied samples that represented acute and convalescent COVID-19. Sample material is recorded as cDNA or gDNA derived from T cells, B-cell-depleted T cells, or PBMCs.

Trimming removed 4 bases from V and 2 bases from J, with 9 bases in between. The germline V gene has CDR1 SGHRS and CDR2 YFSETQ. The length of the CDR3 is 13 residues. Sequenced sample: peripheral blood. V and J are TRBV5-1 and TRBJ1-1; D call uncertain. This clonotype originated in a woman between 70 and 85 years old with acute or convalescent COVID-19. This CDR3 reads CASSMDGNTEAFF. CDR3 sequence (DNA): TGCGCCAGCAGCATGGACGGTAACACTGAAGCTTTCTTT.